These 23 T cell receptor beta chains share one sample of origin, sequenced in a study of blood T cell repertoires in COVID-19. Profiled with immunoSEQ multiplex PCR; TCRdb holds only in-frame clones, not every one. The sample holds 95,000 to 150,000 clones, roughly 77% seen once. Sequencing input: peripheral blood. The receptors come from a man in his fifties or sixties with active or convalescent COVID-19.

V gene TRBV19 combines with J gene TRBJ2-2; the match to TRBD2 covers 8 bases. Germline V gives CDR1 LNHDA, CDR2 SQIVND (reference sequence). V dropped 11 bases and J dropped 5; count of bases not matched to a gene: 7. The CDR3 consists of 13 residues. Here the CDR3 DNA reads TGTGCCTGCCGGGCTAGCGGGACCGGGGAGCTGTTTTTT. Amino acids: CACRASGTGELFF. Drawing the rest from reference TRBV19 and TRBJ2-2, the complete variable domain is DGGITQSPKYLFRKEGQNVTLSCEQNLNHDAMYWYRQDPGQGLRLIYYSQIVNDFQKGDIAEGYSVSREKKESFPLTVTSAQKNPTAFYLCACRASGTGELFFGEGSRLTVL.

V and J are TRBV5-1 and TRBJ2-7; TRBD2 agrees at 9 bases. With 1 base clipped from V and 2 bases from J, the junction kept 4 bases outside the gene matches. This CDR3 comprises 15 residues. Germline V gene sequence: CDR1 SGHRS, CDR2 YFSETQ. The CDR3 DNA sequence: TGCGCCAGCAGCTTGCCGGGACTAGCCGCCTACGAGCAGTACTTC. As protein: CASSLPGLAAYEQYF.

Only a few counts were recorded for this clone. The chain combines TRBV5-1 with TRBJ1-1, with D unresolved. Trimming took off 5 bases at V and 1 base at J, with 9 bases between the two ends. Germline values: CDR1 SGHRS, CDR2 YFSETQ. This CDR3 region has 13 residues. The CDR3, as DNA: TGCGCCAGCAGGACCGACACGAACACTGAAGCTTTCTTT. Protein product: CASRTDTNTEAFF.

The chain recombines TRBV12-3 or TRBV12-4 with TRBJ1-2; D perhaps matches TRBD1 (5 bases). This CDR3 has 13 amino acids. V was shortened by 3 bases and J by 8 bases, with 13 bases between the two germline ends. The CDR3 protein is CASSLGGVSGYTF. Written as DNA, the CDR3 is TGTGCCAGCAGTTTGGGGGGGGTCTCAGGCTACACCTTC.

V gene TRBV6-5 combines with J gene TRBJ2-1; weak D call: TRBD2 (6 bases). The CDR3 is 13 residues long. Germline lookup yields CDR1 MNHEY and CDR2 SVGAGI. V lost 5 bases, J lost 9 bases, and 14 bases lay in between. This CDR3 is CASSHPRGSEQFF. The CDR3 coding sequence is TGTGCCAGCAGTCATCCCCGGGGGAGTGAGCAGTTCTTC.

The chain links TRBV12-3 or TRBV12-4 to TRBJ2-5; tentative D call: TRBD2 (6 bases). V was shortened by 3 bases and J by 4 bases, with 9 bases between the two germline ends. CDR3 size: 13 residues. CDR3 bases: TGTGCCAGCAGTTTCGCGGGGATAGAGACCCAGTACTTC. As protein: CASSFAGIETQYF.

The gene calls are TRBV5-1 and TRBJ1-4; the match to TRBD1 covers 7 bases. J gave up 8 bases and V 5 bases, and 9 bases lay outside the gene matches. The CDR3 totals 14 residues. Germline V gene sequence: CDR1 SGHRS, CDR2 YFSETQ. The CDR3 loop reads CASSPGQLSEKLFF. CDR3 nucleotides: TGCGCCAGCAGTCCGGGACAGCTAAGCGAAAAACTGTTTTTT.

The CDR3, as DNA: TGCGCCAGCAGCTTGCGACAGGGGGCGCTTGAAAAACTGTTTTTT. Protein: CASSLRQGALEKLFF. This sequence joins TRBV5-1 and TRBJ1-4; TRBD1 matches 10 bases. Germline CDR1 reads SGHRS; CDR2 reads YFSETQ. There are 15 residues in the CDR3. V lost 1 base, J lost 7 bases, and 4 bases stayed unmatched.

The rearrangement links TRBV10-3 to TRBJ2-2; 7 nucleotides match TRBD1. Trimming took 7 bases from V and 1 from J; bases not matched to a gene: 3. This CDR3 contains 14 residues. Germline V CDR1 and CDR2: ENHRY, SYGVKD. The CDR3 here is CAITRTGNTGELFF. In DNA, the CDR3 is TGTGCCATCACTAGGACAGGGAACACCGGGGAGCTGTTTTTT.

This chain connects TRBV4-1 to TRBJ2-7, with 7 bases lining up with TRBD2. The germline V gene encodes CDR1 MGHRA and CDR2 YSYEKL. The CDR3 length is 17 residues. V shed 2 bases and J 2 bases; nucleotides not matched to a gene: 12. The CDR3 nucleotides read TGCGCCAGCAGCCAACGAGCTAGCGGTCTCGGTACCTACGAGCAGTACTTC. Its translation is CASSQRASGLGTYEQYF.

The chain links TRBV12-3 or TRBV12-4 to TRBJ1-4; no firm D call. This CDR3 has 13 amino acids. V lost 9 bases and J lost 0, with 8 bases in between. CDR3 bases: TGTGCCAGTACGCGAGCAACTAATGAAAAACTGTTTTTT. Translating gives CASTRATNEKLFF.

The rearrangement joins TRBV7-2 to TRBJ1-5, with D perhaps matching TRBD1 (6 bases). Germline lookup yields CDR1 SGHTA and CDR2 FQGNSA. The V gene lost 1 base and the J gene lost 9 bases, with 13 bases spanning the gap. The CDR3 has 14 residues. CDR3 protein: CASSLDAGAGPQHF. CDR3 in DNA: TGTGCCAGCAGCTTAGACGCGGGGGCTGGGCCCCAGCATTTT. The full variable domain, completed using reference TRBV7-2 and TRBJ1-5, is GAGVSQSPSNKVTEKGKDVELRCDPISGHTALYWYRQSLGQGLEFLIYFQGNSAPDKSGLPSDRFSAERTGGSVSTLTIQRTQQEDSAVYLCASSLDAGAGPQHFGDGTRLSIL.

The CDR3 protein is CASSVASGRPFF. In DNA form, the CDR3 reads TGTGCCAGCAGCGTAGCTAGCGGTAGACCGTTCTTC. This chain links TRBV9 with TRBJ2-1; the match to TRBD2 covers 7 bases. CDR3 length: 12 residues. CDR1 and CDR2 (germline): SGDLS, YYNGEE. Losses at the gene ends were 0 bases for V and 15 bases for J; bases not matched to a gene: 6. The variable domain in full, completed from reference TRBV9 and TRBJ2-1, reads DSGVTQTPKHLITATGQRVTLRCSPRSGDLSVYWYQQSLDQGLQFLIQYYNGEERAKGNILERFSAQQFPDLHSELNLSSLELGDSALYFCASSVASGRPFFGPGTRLTVL.

This clone was picked up a small number of times. This chain joins TRBV19 and TRBJ1-5; D is unresolved. Per the germline V gene, CDR1 is LNHDA and CDR2 is SQIVND (reference sequence). The CDR3 spans 14 residues. With 3 bases removed from V and 6 bases from J, the gap between germline ends came to 12 bases. The CDR3 region has the DNA TGTGCCAGTAGTATGCGGTCTTGGAGTCAGCCCCAGCATTTT. Protein product: CASSMRSWSQPQHF.

This clone was picked up one time. The rearrangement links TRBV7-9 to TRBJ1-5; TRBD1 matches 11 bases. Germline CDR1 and CDR2: SEHNR and FQNEAQ (reference sequence). V dropped 7 bases and J dropped 5; count of bases not matched to a gene: 19. There are 19 residues in the CDR3. Here the CDR3 DNA reads TGTGCCAGCACCAAACGAGGGACAGGGGGTCGTGCTGTCGATCAGCCCCAGCATTTT. Translation: CASTKRGTGGRAVDQPQHF. The full variable domain, in which reference TRBV7-9 and TRBJ1-5 provide the parts outside the CDR3, is DTGVSQNPRHKITKRGQNVTFRCDPISEHNRLYWYRQTLGQGPEFLTYFQNEAQLEKSRLLSDRFSAERPKGSFSTLEIQRTEQGDSAMYLCASTKRGTGGRAVDQPQHFGDGTRLSIL.

The genes are TRBV28 and TRBJ1-4, with a tentative D call TRBD1 (6 bases). In germline, CDR1 is MDHEN, CDR2 SYDVKM. Trimming pared 5 bases from V and 2 bases from J, leaving 12 bases between. This CDR3 contains 15 residues. The DNA of the CDR3 is TGTGCCAGCAGTAGGGGGTTGGCGACTAATGAAAAACTGTTTTTT. Its translation is CASSRGLATNEKLFF.

The chain links TRBV5-1 to TRBJ2-5, with 7 bases matching TRBD1. V was pared by 5 bases and J by 1 base, with 8 bases of the junction left unmatched. CDR3 size: 15 residues. Germline V gene lookup returns CDR1 SGHRS and CDR2 YFSETQ. Here the CDR3 DNA reads TGCGCCAGCAGTCAACAGGGGCTGCCCCAAGAGACCCAGTACTTC. Its translation is CASSQQGLPQETQYF.

V is TRBV11-3 and J is TRBJ2-7, with D uncertain. The CDR3 is 13 residues long. V lost 5 bases, J lost 2 bases, and 10 bases lay in between. Germline CDR1 SGHNT, CDR2 YENEEA. DNA for the CDR3: TGTGCCAGCAGCGTCGAAGCCCCCTACGAGCAGTACTTC. It translates to CASSVEAPYEQYF.

This chain uses TRBV2 with TRBJ2-7, with D hard to call. Germline loops: CDR1 SNHLY, CDR2 FYNNEI. V was clipped by 7 bases and J by 2 bases, with 12 bases between them. The CDR3 totals 13 residues. CDR3 bases: TGTGCCAGCAAAGTGGTGGGCCCCTACGAGCAGTACTTC. It is translated as CASKVVGPYEQYF.

This sequence joins TRBV28 and TRBJ1-1; TRBD1 matches 11 bases. Looked up from germline, CDR1 is MDHEN and CDR2 is SYDVKM. The CDR3 has 12 residues. V lost 8 bases to trimming and J lost 9 bases; unmatched junction nucleotides: 5. As DNA, the CDR3 is TGTGCCAGCTGGGACAGGGGGTTTCAAGCTTTCTTT. Translation gives CASWDRGFQAFF. The full variable domain, completed using reference TRBV28 and TRBJ1-1, is DVKVTQSSRYLVKRTGEKVFLECVQDMDHENMFWYRQDPGLGLRLIYFSYDVKMKEKGDIPEGYSVSREKKERFSLILESASTNQTSMYLCASWDRGFQAFFGQGTRLTVV.

A few counts support this clone. The chain is built from TRBV7-9 and TRBJ1-2; D is perhaps TRBD1 (5 bases). The CDR3 extends over 14 amino acids. Per the germline V gene, CDR1 is SEHNR and CDR2 is FQNEAQ (reference sequence). Trimming cost V 5 bases and J 0 bases, with 10 bases left between them. Here the CDR3 DNA reads TGTGCCAGCAGCGGCAGGGTTTCTAACTATGGCTACACCTTC. Its translation is CASSGRVSNYGYTF.

The rearrangement joins TRBV9 to TRBJ1-1; D may be TRBD1 (5 bases). Germline loops: CDR1 SGDLS, CDR2 YYNGEE. Trimming pared 3 bases from V and 0 bases from J, leaving 9 bases between. The CDR3 extends over 14 amino acids. The CDR3 DNA is TGTGCCAGCAGCGCGGGGGTCTTGAACACTGAAGCTTTCTTT. Its translation is CASSAGVLNTEAFF.

V and J are TRBV28 and TRBJ1-2, with unresolved D. V was pared by 8 bases and J by 8 bases, with 18 bases between. The CDR3 spans 13 residues. Looked up from germline, CDR1 is MDHEN and CDR2 is SYDVKM. CDR3 sequence reads: CASGLREQEGYTF. CDR3 DNA: TGTGCCAGCGGTCTCCGGGAGCAGGAGGGCTACACCTTC.